This TCR beta chain was recovered during a study of blood T cell repertoires in COVID-19. Study summary: The United States, Italy and Spain provided the acute and convalescent COVID-19 samples. T cells, B-cell-depleted T cells, or PBMCs supplied cDNA or gDNA.

As handled by the study authors: Cell counts per sample came from amplifying reference gene primers. Assay: immunoSEQ multiplex PCR; the TCRdb copy retains only in-frame clones and omits some. The V and J calls and clone size are taken from that table; D and trimming were inferred from the DNA. Of tens of thousands of clones in the sample, approximately 82% were seen once. The TCR originated in a woman aged 80 or over with acute or convalescent COVID-19. Source material: peripheral blood.

The CDR3 loop reads CASSYGGLAVEQFF. In nucleotides, the CDR3 is TGTGCCAGCAGTTACGGGGGACTAGCTGTTGAGCAGTTCTTC. The V call is TRBV6-5, the J call TRBJ2-1, with TRBD2 identical over 9 bases. The length of the CDR3 is 14 residues. CDR1 and CDR2 (germline): MNHEY, SVGAGI. Trimming cost V 2 bases and J 9 bases; bases outside gene matches: 5.